This TCR beta chain was obtained from a study of response to subunit inactivated influenza vaccine. This clonotype was seen repeatedly, ten times or more. Germline CDR1 is SGHAT and CDR2 is FQNNGV. This CDR3 contains 16 residues. Germline trimming cut 1 base from V and 5 bases from J; bases unmatched to any gene: 10. Via MiXCR, TCRdb re-called the RT-PCR reads, giving one row per CDR3 protein. The data hold roughly 570,000 distinct CDR3 sequences, with 10% to 15% observed a single time. The material was PBMCs from blood, obtained more than 35 days after vaccination. This chain connects TRBV11-2 to TRBJ2-5; 7 nucleotides agree with TRBD2. This receptor was taken from a man in his fifties or sixties who received an inactivated influenza vaccine. The CDR3 sequence is CASSLALTSFVETQYF. The CDR3 region has the DNA TGTGCCAGCAGCTTAGCCCTGACTAGCTTTGTTGAGACCCAGTACTTC.